These 9 T cell receptor beta chains were all obtained from the same sample, sequenced in a study of identical twins. TCRdb redid the calling of the 5' RACE reads with MiXCR, one entry per CDR3 protein. The repertoire holds roughly 150,000 distinct CDR3 sequences, with around 3.5% as singletons. Source material: memory T cells sorted from blood. These receptors were collected from a man aged 18 to 30 in good health.

The chain links TRBV5-1 to TRBJ1-4; possible D gene TRBD1, 5 bases. The CDR3 is 14 amino acids. V lost 3 bases, J lost 5 bases, and 11 bases lay in between. Per germline, CDR1 SGHRS and CDR2 YFSETQ. The CDR3 loop reads CASSWGTGNEKLFF. The CDR3 nucleotides are TGCGCCAGCAGCTGGGGGACCGGGAATGAAAAACTGTTTTTT.

There are a few counts of this clonotype. This chain links TRBV11-2 with TRBJ2-1; D is tentatively TRBD1 or TRBD2 (7 bases each). CDR3 length: 19 residues. V was shortened by 5 bases and J by 4 bases, with 27 bases between the two germline ends. The germline V gene has CDR1 SGHAT and CDR2 FQNNGV. DNA of the CDR3: TGTGCCAGCAGCCCATTAGGGGGCGGGAGATCGATGATGTACAATGAGCAGTTCTTC. This encodes CASSPLGGGRSMMYNEQFF.

This clonotype was counted at least ten times. This rearrangement joins TRBV6-6 to TRBJ2-2; no clear D. V gave up 5 bases and J gave up 5 bases, with 6 bases separating them. The CDR3 spans 12 residues. Germline CDR1 is MNHNY and CDR2 is SVGAGI (reference sequence). CDR3 nucleotides: TGTGCCAGCAGTACGCGGACCGGGGAGCTGTTTTTT. Translating gives CASSTRTGELFF.

The chain combines TRBV20-1 with TRBJ1-4, with TRBD1 matching over 9 bases. The CDR3 runs 13 residues. Germline assignment: CDR1 DFQATT and CDR2 SNEGSKA (reference sequence). Trimming cost V 3 bases and J 5 bases; bases outside gene matches: 1. As DNA, the CDR3 is TGCAGTGCTAGGGGGACAGGGAATGAAAAACTGTTTTTT. It translates to CSARGTGNEKLFF.

This chain connects TRBV6-2 or TRBV6-3 to TRBJ2-3; tentative D call: TRBD2 (6 bases). V was pared by 7 bases and J by 5 bases, with 13 bases between. CDR3 length equals 13 residues. In germline, CDR1 is MNHEY, CDR2 SVGEGT. CDR3 sequence (DNA): TGTGCCAGCAAGGGTAGCGGAAAAGATACGCAGTATTTT. It is translated as CASKGSGKDTQYF.

At least ten counts were recorded for this clonotype. The CDR3: CASSSQGGRNTEAFF. CDR3 coding DNA: TGTGCCAGCAGCTCACAAGGGGGCAGGAACACTGAAGCTTTCTTT. V usage is TRBV7-9 and J usage is TRBJ1-1; 7 bases map to TRBD1. The CDR3 runs to 15 residues. Germline CDR1 and CDR2: SEHNR and FQNEAQ (reference sequence). Trimming at V came to 4 bases and at J to 1 base, leaving 6 bases not matched to a gene.

This clonotype was observed a few times. This chain's CDR3 is CASSLVQGHTDTQYF. Here the CDR3 DNA reads TGTGCCAGCAGCTTAGTACAGGGGCACACAGATACGCAGTATTTT. The rearrangement joins TRBV7-8 to TRBJ2-3; 7 nucleotides align to TRBD1. CDR1 is SGHVS, CDR2 FQNEAQ, per germline. With 1 base clipped from V and 2 bases from J, the junction kept 3 bases outside the gene matches. The CDR3 has 15 amino acids.

V is TRBV7-7 and J is TRBJ2-5; no firm D call. The CDR3 contains 15 residues. Germline V gives CDR1 SSHAT, CDR2 FNYEAQ (reference sequence). The V gene lost 1 base and the J gene lost 4 bases, with 13 bases spanning the gap. The CDR3 DNA follows: TGTGCCAGCAGCTTAGTGAGCCGACCGGGAGAGACCCAGTACTTC. This codes for CASSLVSRPGETQYF.

This clonotype was seen many times. The chain employs TRBV29-1 and TRBJ2-2, with 11 bases lining up with TRBD2. Unmatched junction bases numbered 11, after V lost 7 bases and J lost 4 bases. This CDR3 region has 16 residues. The V gene's germline CDR1 is SQVTM and CDR2 ANQGSEA. CDR3 amino acids: CSARNALAGGTGELFF. Written as DNA, the CDR3 is TGCAGCGCTAGAAATGCCCTAGCGGGGGGCACCGGGGAGCTGTTTTTT.